The clone carrying this TCR beta chain was counted only a few times. Its antigen remains unidentified. Nominal health characterized the donors when sampled, though unrecorded immune exposures were likely. This CDR3 has 14 residues. Per germline, CDR1 SGHRS and CDR2 YFSETQ. The V end lost 4 bases, the J end lost 6 bases, and 16 bases lay between the germline ends. These data are taken from a study of cytomegalovirus exposure and HLA in healthy donors. General study points: TCR beta chains associated with HLA were, in a later analysis, more clonally expanded than equally common others. A prior analysis recorded that most TCR beta V segments were productive about 87% or about 30% of the time. In a later analysis, parvovirus B19, influenza, CMV and Epstein-Barr virus appeared linked to several top co-occurrence clusters.

With 60 Vbeta and 13 Jbeta primers, the PCR was carried out. Clones were read by immunoSEQ multiplex PCR, and TCRdb kept only the in-frame ones, dropping some. Of roughly 100,000 clones detected, 60% to 75% appear once; the ten largest clones hold roughly 3%. Sample: PBMCs. The TCR was taken from a man in his sixties in good health and CMV-seronegative. V is TRBV5-1 and J is TRBJ1-2; perhaps TRBD1 as D (6 bases). CDR3 sequence reads: CASSGHREGDGYTF. The CDR3 nucleotides are TGCGCCAGCAGCGGCCACAGGGAGGGAGATGGCTACACCTTC.